A selection of T cell receptor beta chains follows, all from one sample in a study of shared T cell receptors in the human thymus. Profiled with immunoSEQ multiplex PCR; TCRdb holds only in-frame clones, not every one. The table includes over 450,000 clones, approximately 80% detected once. This sample also belongs to another study, concerning human thymus T cells.

Sequencing input: thymocytes. Receptors originate from a boy in the first two years of life with a congenital heart defect. Each CDR3 is given with its conserved first and last residue. The order of the fields is J gene, clone size, V gene, D gene, CDR3 protein, CDR3 DNA. D genes are given only for firm matches. The size entry is marked missing in some rows and otherwise reads once, few, many or a size class.

>TRBJ2-7|-|TRBV5-4|-
CASSRRGGPYEQYF
TGTGCCAGCAGCCGGAGAGGGGGACCCTACGAGCAGTACTTC
>TRBJ1-1|-|TRBV14|TRBD1
CASSPDRDEVTEAFF
TGTGCCAGCAGCCCGGACAGGGATGAAGTCACTGAAGCTTTCTTT
>TRBJ2-1|-|TRBV5-1|-
CASSLPPGDEQFF
TGCGCCAGCAGCCTCCCCCCGGGAGATGAGCAGTTCTTC
>TRBJ2-5|-|TRBV4-2|TRBD2
CASSPRGVLAGGEETQYF
TGTGCCAGCAGCCCCAGGGGGGTCCTAGCGGGAGGTGAAGAGACCCAGTACTTC
>TRBJ1-4|-|TRBV7-9|TRBD1
CASSPRPGTAGKLFF
TGTGCCAGCAGCCCCCGGCCCGGGACAGCCGGAAAACTGTTTTTT
>TRBJ2-1|-|TRBV19|TRBD2
CATDRTSGSNEQFF
TGTGCCACCGATAGGACTAGCGGGAGTAATGAGCAGTTCTTC
>TRBJ2-7|-|TRBV6-5|-
CASGGPVGSYEQYF
TGTGCCAGCGGAGGCCCTGTCGGCTCCTACGAGCAGTACTTC
>TRBJ2-1|-|TRBV6-5|TRBD2
CASSYVGGPGEQFF
TGTGCCAGCAGTTACGTGGGAGGGCCTGGTGAGCAGTTCTTC
>TRBJ2-2|few|TRBV4-3|TRBD2
CASSQEAGTSDTGELFF
TGCGCCAGCAGCCAAGAGGCAGGGACTAGTGACACCGGGGAGCTGTTTTTT
>TRBJ2-1|-|TRBV5-4|TRBD2
CASSSASGSYNEQFF
TGTGCCAGCAGTTCTGCTAGCGGGTCTTACAATGAGCAGTTCTTC
>TRBJ2-5|once|TRBV27|TRBD2
CASAPGTSGLQETQYF
TGTGCCAGCGCGCCCGGGACTAGCGGACTCCAAGAGACCCAGTACTTC
>TRBJ2-5|-|TRBV6-5|TRBD2
CASSLLGLAGGETQYF
TGTGCCAGCAGTTTACTCGGACTAGCGGGAGGAGAGACCCAGTACTTC
>TRBJ1-1|-|TRBV29-1|-
CSVVGGLDTEAFF
TGCAGCGTTGTAGGAGGGCTGGACACTGAAGCTTTCTTT
>TRBJ1-6|-|TRBV6-5|-
CASSQPEAPLHF
TGTGCCAGCAGCCAGCCGGAGGCACCCCTCCACTTT
>TRBJ2-5|once|TRBV30|-
CAWSREPTKETQYF
TGTGCCTGGAGTCGGGAGCCGACCAAGGAGACCCAGTACTTC
>TRBJ2-2|-|TRBV5-1|-
CASRERDKPKNTGELFF
TGCGCCAGCAGGGAGCGGGACAAACCCAAAAACACCGGGGAGCTGTTTTTT
>TRBJ2-7|once|TRBV7-3|-
CASSHRGKNSYEQYF
TGTGCCAGCAGCCATCGAGGCAAAAACTCCTACGAGCAGTACTTC
>TRBJ2-2|-|TRBV5-1|-
CASSFVWGRSGELFF
TGCGCCAGCAGCTTTGTATGGGGGAGGTCCGGGGAGCTGTTTTTT
>TRBJ2-7|-|TRBV27|-
CASSPQGLRGYEQYF
TGTGCCAGCAGTCCTCAGGGGCTTAGGGGTTACGAGCAGTACTTC
>TRBJ1-1|-|TRBV7-2|-
CASSSRGGGTEAFF
TGTGCCAGCAGCTCCCGGGGAGGGGGAACTGAAGCTTTCTTT
>TRBJ2-7|-|TRBV5-6|TRBD2
CASSSPGTSDSYEQYF
TGTGCCAGCAGCTCGCCCGGGACTAGCGACTCCTACGAGCAGTACTTC
>TRBJ2-5|-|TRBV4-3|-
CASSQDEGVVRETQYF
TGCGCCAGCAGCCAAGACGAGGGGGTAGTCAGAGAGACCCAGTACTTC
>TRBJ2-2|-|TRBV2|-
CASIRGNTGELFF
TGTGCCAGCATCAGGGGAAACACCGGGGAGCTGTTTTTT
>TRBJ2-7|few|TRBV10-2|-
CASSEERSYEQYF
TGCGCCAGCAGTGAAGAGCGGTCCTACGAGCAGTACTTC
>TRBJ2-3|-|TRBV5-1|TRBD1
CASSSTSGTGGPDTQYF
TGCGCCAGCAGCTCAACCTCCGGGACAGGGGGCCCAGATACGCAGTATTTT
>TRBJ2-3|-|TRBV6-5|TRBD1
CASSYLQGTQYF
TGTGCCAGCAGTTACCTACAGGGGACGCAGTATTTT
>TRBJ2-1|-|TRBV9|TRBD1
CASSRQGANEQFF
TGTGCCAGCTCGAGACAGGGTGCAAATGAGCAGTTCTTC
>TRBJ2-2|-|TRBV23-1|-
CASTRQEKNTGELFF
TGCGCCAGCACCCGACAGGAAAAAAACACCGGGGAGCTGTTTTTT
>TRBJ2-3|-|TRBV11-2|-
CASSLLRTGKADTQYF
TGTGCCAGCAGCTTATTGAGAACCGGGAAGGCAGATACGCAGTATTTT
>TRBJ2-2|-|TRBV7-3|-
CASSDGKNTGELFF
TGTGCCAGCAGCGACGGGAAGAACACCGGGGAGCTGTTTTTT
>TRBJ2-7|once|TRBV27|-
CASSLRAGAEQYF
TGTGCCAGCAGTCTAAGGGCAGGGGCCGAGCAGTACTTC
>TRBJ2-7|-|TRBV30|TRBD2
CAWSVPGLAGRYEQYF
TGTGCCTGGAGTGTCCCGGGACTAGCGGGACGGTACGAGCAGTACTTC
>TRBJ2-1|-|TRBV7-3|TRBD1
CASSLYPGQGRYNEQFF
TGTGCCAGCAGCTTATACCCCGGACAGGGGAGATACAATGAGCAGTTCTTC
>TRBJ2-3|-|TRBV6-4|TRBD2
CASNLSRGRAGNTDTQYF
TGTGCCAGCAACCTTTCCCGCGGGAGGGCGGGGAACACAGATACGCAGTATTTT
>TRBJ1-2|-|TRBV30|-
CAWSELPSYGYTF
TGTGCCTGGAGCGAATTACCGAGCTATGGCTACACCTTC
>TRBJ2-1|-|TRBV9|TRBD2
CASSVEAGEENEQFF
TGTGCCAGCAGCGTAGAAGCGGGAGAGGAAAATGAGCAGTTCTTC
>TRBJ2-4|-|TRBV6-1|-
CASSGSVLAKNIQYF
TGTGCCAGCAGTGGCAGCGTATTAGCCAAAAACATTCAGTACTTC
>TRBJ1-1|-|TRBV11-2|TRBD1
CASSLGTGVWATEAFF
TGTGCCAGCAGCTTAGGGACAGGGGTATGGGCCACTGAAGCTTTCTTT
>TRBJ2-7|-|TRBV18|-
CASSSHSSSYEQYF
TGTGCCAGCTCTAGTCACTCCTCCTCCTACGAGCAGTACTTC
>TRBJ2-5|-|TRBV4-3|-
CASSQYREETQYF
TGCGCCAGCAGCCAGTACAGAGAAGAGACCCAGTACTTC
>TRBJ2-2|-|TRBV18|TRBD1
CASSPLGQGATGELFF
TGTGCCAGCTCACCCCTCGGACAGGGTGCCACCGGGGAGCTGTTTTTT
>TRBJ1-2|-|TRBV7-9|-
CASGEQTNYGYTF
TGTGCCAGTGGAGAACAAACTAACTATGGCTACACCTTC
>TRBJ2-7|few|TRBV9|-
CASSVAGSGYEQYF
TGTGCCAGCAGCGTAGCGGGTAGCGGCTACGAGCAGTACTTC
>TRBJ2-7|-|TRBV5-1|TRBD2
CASSPLAGGSYEQYF
TGCGCCAGCAGCCCACTAGCGGGAGGCTCCTACGAGCAGTACTTC
>TRBJ2-1|-|TRBV9|TRBD2
CASSVAGTTGNEQFF
TGTGCCAGCAGCGTGGCCGGGACTACCGGGAATGAGCAGTTCTTC
>TRBJ2-3|once|TRBV5-1|-
CASSLETILRITDTQYF
TGCGCCAGCAGCTTGGAGACTATCCTTCGAATCACAGATACGCAGTATTTT
>TRBJ1-4|-|TRBV19|TRBD1
CASSPEKGACEKLFF
TGTGCCAGTAGTCCAGAGAAGGGGGCGTGTGAAAAACTGTTTTTT
>TRBJ2-3|-|TRBV2|TRBD1
CASSSDRDSDTQYF
TGTGCCAGCAGTTCGGACAGGGACTCGGATACGCAGTATTTT
>TRBJ2-1|-|TRBV19|-
CASNQLADNGGEQFF
TGTGCCAGTAATCAACTAGCCGATAACGGCGGTGAGCAGTTCTTC
>TRBJ2-1|-|TRBV30|-
CAWNNRAGLVDYNEQFF
TGTGCCTGGAATAACAGGGCCGGCCTAGTGGACTACAATGAGCAGTTCTTC
>TRBJ1-1|-|TRBV27|TRBD1
CASYCIRGQGPDSTEAFF
TGTGCCAGCTACTGTATCAGGGGACAGGGGCCGGACAGCACTGAAGCTTTCTTT